The 23 T cell receptor beta chains presented below share a single source sample, sequenced in a study of cytomegalovirus exposure and HLA in healthy donors. 60 Vbeta and 13 Jbeta primers were used in PCR. Measured with immunoSEQ multiplex PCR; TCRdb has only the in-frame clones, and not every one. Found here are around 140,000 clones, roughly 74% of them singletons; the top ten hold under 8.5%. The sample was PBMCs. All receptors derive from a male donor in good health and CMV-seronegative.

The CDR3 sequence: CASRRAGTGNTGELFF. The DNA of the CDR3 is TGTGCCAGTCGTAGAGCCGGGACAGGGAACACCGGGGAGCTGTTTTTT. V and J are TRBV19 and TRBJ2-2, with 8 bases that match TRBD1. Looked up from germline, CDR1 is LNHDA and CDR2 is SQIVND (reference sequence). The V gene end was trimmed by 8 bases and the J gene end by 1 base; junction bases not matched to a gene: 9. The CDR3 consists of 16 residues.

This clone was counted between two and nine times. The chain is built from TRBV28 and TRBJ2-7; the D gene is possibly TRBD1 (5 bases). Germline values: CDR1 MDHEN, CDR2 SYDVKM. The ends were cut back, 2 bases at V and 5 bases at J, with 16 bases in the middle. The CDR3 has 15 amino acids. The CDR3 region has the DNA TGTGCCAGCAGTTTAAGATCGGCAGGGCCCAACGAGCAGTACTTC. It is translated as CASSLRSAGPNEQYF.

This clone has a single count. The chain joins TRBV7-2 to TRBJ2-5, with 7 bases that match TRBD1. Germline assignment: CDR1 SGHTA and CDR2 FQGNSA. Losses at the gene ends were 5 bases for V and 5 bases for J; bases not matched to a gene: 11. The CDR3 covers 15 residues. CDR3 region: CASSLGQVPTETQYF. The CDR3 region has the DNA TGTGCCAGCAGCCTTGGACAGGTACCCACCGAGACCCAGTACTTC. Supplemented by reference TRBV7-2 and TRBJ2-5, the full variable domain reads GAGVSQSPSNKVTEKGKDVELRCDPISGHTALYWYRQSLGQGLEFLIYFQGNSAPDKSGLPSDRFSAERTGGSVSTLTIQRTQQEDSAVYLCASSLGQVPTETQYFGPGTRLLVL.

The V and J genes are TRBV25-1 and TRBJ2-5; no firm D call. V lost 6 bases, J lost 1 base, and 15 bases lay in between. The CDR3 contains 15 residues. The germline V gene encodes CDR1 MGHDK and CDR2 SYGVNS. The CDR3 spells CASSPGTLTQETQYF. As DNA, the CDR3 is TGTGCCAGCAGCCCCGGTACCCTTACCCAAGAGACCCAGTACTTC.

This clone came up a few times. The same CDR3 is also encoded by other DNA sequences in this sample. The V gene is TRBV15, the J gene TRBJ1-2, with TRBD1 matching over 11 bases. This CDR3 region has 15 residues. Germline trimming cut 3 bases from V and 2 bases from J; bases unmatched to any gene: 2. CDR1 and CDR2 (germline): LNHNV, YYDKDF (reference sequence). The CDR3 is CATSSGTGGNYGYTF. CDR3 sequence (DNA): TGTGCCACCAGCAGCGGGACAGGGGGAAACTATGGCTACACCTTC.

The V and J genes are TRBV7-3 and TRBJ2-2; 15 nucleotides line up with TRBD2. Germline values: CDR1 SGHTA, CDR2 FQGTGA. V lost 5 bases, J lost 7 bases, and 8 bases stayed unmatched. The CDR3 is 17 residues long. The DNA of the CDR3 is TGTGCCAGCAGCGGACTAGCGGGAGGGCCTTCGGGCGGGGAGCTGTTTTTT. This sequence encodes CASSGLAGGPSGGELFF.

This clone has a handful of counts. The rearrangement joins TRBV28 to TRBJ1-1; 10 nucleotides align to TRBD1. Germline lookup yields CDR1 MDHEN and CDR2 SYDVKM. V gave up 10 bases and J gave up 5 bases; unmatched junction bases: 7. This CDR3 has 13 residues. CDR3 protein: CATTTGGATEAFF. The CDR3 nucleotides read TGTGCCACCACGACAGGGGGCGCAACTGAAGCTTTCTTT.

This rearrangement joins TRBV11-2 to TRBJ1-1; D remains unclear. The CDR3 totals 13 residues. The V end lost 1 base, the J end lost 7 bases, and 10 bases lay between the germline ends. CDR1 is SGHAT and CDR2 is FQNNGV in the germline V gene. CDR3 DNA: TGTGCCAGCAGCTTAGGAGGTGAGGGTGAAGCTTTCTTT. Amino acids: CASSLGGEGEAFF.

This clone appeared a few times. The chain links TRBV14 to TRBJ1-6, with 8 bases aligning to TRBD1. This CDR3 region has 14 residues. Losses at the gene ends were 4 bases for V and 7 bases for J; bases not matched to a gene: 3. Germline CDR1 is SGHDN and CDR2 is FVKESK. The CDR3 sequence: CASSPWDRNSPLHF. As DNA, the CDR3 is TGTGCCAGCAGCCCCTGGGACAGGAATTCACCCCTCCACTTT. Together with reference TRBV14 and TRBJ1-6, the CDR3 gives the full variable domain: EAGVTQFPSHSVIEKGQTVTLRCDPISGHDNLYWYRRVMGKEIKFLLHFVKESKQDESGMPNNRFLAERTGGTYSTLKVQPAELEDSGVYFCASSPWDRNSPLHFGNGTRLTVT.

This rearrangement joins TRBV6-5 to TRBJ1-4; TRBD1 matches 10 bases. The length of the CDR3 is 15 residues. J gave up 6 bases and V 0 bases, and 1 base lay outside the gene matches. The V gene's germline CDR1 is MNHEY and CDR2 SVGAGI. The CDR3 sequence is CASSYSGQGDEKLFF. The CDR3 nucleotides read TGTGCCAGCAGTTACTCCGGACAGGGGGATGAAAAACTGTTTTTT.

This clone was counted only a few times. The V call is TRBV6-6, the J call TRBJ2-3; D may be TRBD1 (6 bases). In germline, CDR1 is MNHNY, CDR2 SVGAGI (reference sequence). CDR3 length: 16 amino acids. V dropped 2 bases and J dropped 1 base, with 13 bases sitting between them. The CDR3 region is CASSYRWGQGTDTQYF. For the CDR3, the DNA is TGTGCCAGCAGTTACCGTTGGGGGCAGGGCACAGATACGCAGTATTTT.

The CDR3 DNA reads TGTGCCAGTAGTGCCCAGACAAAGGTCCAAGAGACCCAGTACTTC. This sequence encodes CASSAQTKVQETQYF. The chain recombines TRBV19 with TRBJ2-5; no clear D. This CDR3 has 15 amino acids. Germline CDR1 and CDR2: LNHDA and SQIVND (reference sequence). The germline V and J ends were trimmed by 5 bases and 1 base, with 14 bases remaining between them.

This clone has more than one count but fewer than ten. This chain links TRBV6-5 with TRBJ2-7; TRBD1 matches at 8 bases. J lost 4 bases, V lost 3 bases, and 5 bases had no gene match. Germline CDR1 MNHEY, CDR2 SVGAGI. This CDR3 region has 14 residues. The CDR3 nucleotides are TGTGCCAGCAGTTATGGACAGGGTGGGTACGAGCAGTACTTC. It codes for CASSYGQGGYEQYF.

V gene TRBV5-6 combines with J gene TRBJ2-1, with D tentatively TRBD1 (6 bases). Trimming took off 0 bases at V and 4 bases at J, with 11 bases between the two ends. This CDR3 has 15 amino acids. Germline V gives CDR1 SGHDT, CDR2 YYEEEE. In DNA form, the CDR3 reads TGTGCCAGCAGCTTGGTGTTGCAGGGGTACAATGAGCAGTTCTTC. Translating gives CASSLVLQGYNEQFF.

This clone was seen a single time. This chain uses TRBV5-1 with TRBJ1-1, with 10 bases matching TRBD1. The CDR3 consists of 15 residues. V trimming: 6 bases; J trimming: 10 bases; junction bases outside the gene matches: 15. CDR1 SGHRS and CDR2 YFSETQ come from the germline V gene. This CDR3 reads CASKGQGRGYDLAFF. DNA for the CDR3: TGCGCCAGCAAGGGACAGGGGCGCGGGTACGATCTAGCTTTCTTT.

This chain connects TRBV9 to TRBJ1-1; no reliable D call. CDR3 length: 17 amino acids. The germline CDR1 and CDR2 sequences are SGDLS and YYNGEE. V lost 4 bases and J 3 bases, leaving 22 bases between the germline ends. This CDR3 reads CASSKGRLESVDTEAFF. CDR3 coding DNA: TGTGCCAGCAGCAAAGGGAGGTTGGAGTCGGTTGACACTGAAGCTTTCTTT. Together with reference TRBV9 and TRBJ1-1, the CDR3 gives the full variable domain: DSGVTQTPKHLITATGQRVTLRCSPRSGDLSVYWYQQSLDQGLQFLIQYYNGEERAKGNILERFSAQQFPDLHSELNLSSLELGDSALYFCASSKGRLESVDTEAFFGQGTRLTVV.

The chain is built from TRBV5-1 and TRBJ2-5, with 11 bases fitting TRBD2. CDR3 length: 15 residues. V lost 4 bases to trimming and J lost 2 bases; unmatched junction nucleotides: 4. Germline V gene sequence: CDR1 SGHRS, CDR2 YFSETQ. The CDR3 region has the DNA TGCGCCAGCAGCCTCCCTAGCGGGGGGCAAGAGACCCAGTACTTC. It yields the protein CASSLPSGGQETQYF.

The CDR3 DNA is TGTGCCAGCAGCGTAGATGGGGGGAGCTCCTACAATGAGCAGTTCTTC. Translation gives CASSVDGGSSYNEQFF. The J gene is TRBJ2-1, the V gene TRBV9, with TRBD2 as a possible D gene (6 bases). V was clipped by 0 bases and J by 0 bases, with 10 bases between them. The CDR3 covers 16 residues. Germline V gives CDR1 SGDLS, CDR2 YYNGEE. Looking up the rest from reference TRBV9 and TRBJ2-1 gives the full variable domain: DSGVTQTPKHLITATGQRVTLRCSPRSGDLSVYWYQQSLDQGLQFLIQYYNGEERAKGNILERFSAQQFPDLHSELNLSSLELGDSALYFCASSVDGGSSYNEQFFGPGTRLTVL.

This clone occurred once. The chain is built from TRBV7-2 and TRBJ2-7; TRBD1 is a possible D gene (6 bases). Trimming removed 6 bases from V and 2 bases from J, with 14 bases in between. The V gene's germline CDR1 is SGHTA and CDR2 FQGNSA. The CDR3 length is 14 residues. CDR3 DNA sequence: TGTGCCAGCAGGCCGAACCGACAGGCCTACGAGCAGTACTTC. This encodes CASRPNRQAYEQYF.

The V call is TRBV16, the J call TRBJ2-7; D is perhaps TRBD1 (6 bases). Trimming cost V 2 bases and J 5 bases, with 13 bases left between them. The CDR3 has 14 amino acids. Germline CDR1 KGHSY, CDR2 FQNENV. DNA of the CDR3: TGTGCCAGCAGCCAACGGACAGCGCCAAACGAGCAGTACTTC. Encoded protein: CASSQRTAPNEQYF.

The V and J genes are TRBV7-8 and TRBJ2-1, with D maybe TRBD1 (6 bases). V was clipped by 5 bases and J by 15 bases, with 20 bases between them. Germline V lookup: CDR1 SGHVS, CDR2 FQNEAQ. The CDR3 sequence is 13 residues long. In DNA, the CDR3 is TGTGCCAGCAGCACAGGACCCAACAGGGTGGCGTTCTTC. This codes for CASSTGPNRVAFF.

This clone was recorded a few times. The rearrangement joins TRBV2 to TRBJ2-7, with a tentative D call TRBD1 (6 bases). Trimming took 5 bases from V and 0 from J, leaving 11 bases between them. The germline V gene encodes CDR1 SNHLY and CDR2 FYNNEI. The CDR3 has 14 residues. This CDR3 is CASSRGSLSYEQYF. CDR3 nucleotide sequence: TGTGCCAGCAGTAGGGGGAGTCTCTCCTACGAGCAGTACTTC.

The CDR3 here is CASSFPPGTDTQYF. In DNA form, the CDR3 reads TGTGCCAGCAGCTTCCCCCCGGGAACAGATACGCAGTATTTT. The chain carries TRBV7-2 and TRBJ2-3; a possible D gene is TRBD2 (5 bases). The CDR3 spans 14 residues. The germline V and J ends were trimmed by 3 bases and 3 bases, with 10 bases remaining between them. In germline, CDR1 is SGHTA, CDR2 FQGNSA. Together with reference TRBV7-2 and TRBJ2-3, the CDR3 gives the full variable domain: GAGVSQSPSNKVTEKGKDVELRCDPISGHTALYWYRQSLGQGLEFLIYFQGNSAPDKSGLPSDRFSAERTGGSVSTLTIQRTQQEDSAVYLCASSFPPGTDTQYFGPGTRLTVL.